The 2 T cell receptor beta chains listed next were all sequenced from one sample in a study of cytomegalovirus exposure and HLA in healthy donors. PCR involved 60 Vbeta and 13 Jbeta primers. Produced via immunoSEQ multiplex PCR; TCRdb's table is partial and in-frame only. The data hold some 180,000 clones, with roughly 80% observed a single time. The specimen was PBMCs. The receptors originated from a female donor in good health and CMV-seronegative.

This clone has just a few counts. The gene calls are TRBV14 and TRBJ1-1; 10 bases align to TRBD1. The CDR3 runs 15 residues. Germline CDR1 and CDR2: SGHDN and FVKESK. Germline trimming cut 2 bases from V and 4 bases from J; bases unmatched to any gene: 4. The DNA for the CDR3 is TGTGCCAGCAGCCAAATGGGGACAGGGGTCACTGAAGCTTTCTTT. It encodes CASSQMGTGVTEAFF.

DNA for the CDR3: TGTGCCAGCAGCAGGGACTACGAGCAGTACTTC. This codes for CASSRDYEQYF. The chain has TRBV2 and TRBJ2-7, with D possibly being TRBD1 (5 bases). Per the germline V gene, CDR1 is SNHLY and CDR2 is FYNNEI. Trimming stripped 6 bases from V and 3 bases from J, with 6 bases between. This CDR3 has 11 residues. The full variable domain, its missing parts supplied by reference TRBV2 and TRBJ2-7, is EPEVTQTPSHQVTQMGQEVILRCVPISNHLYFYWYRQILGQKVEFLVSFYNNEISEKSEIFDDQFSVERPDGSNFTLKIRSTKLEDSAMYFCASSRDYEQYFGPGTRLTVT.